This T cell receptor beta chain was profiled in a study of beta chain features in type 1 diabetes. About the study: Cell yields, age and gender were similar between patients and healthy donors. Study-wide results and caveats: Across patients, naive, central memory and Treg TCRB repertoires exhibited apparently greater similarity than was observed across healthy donors. VDJ junctions from patients with type 1 diabetes contained fewer insertions and more deletions. Type 1 diabetes patients had moderately but significantly shorter TCRB CDR3s in all four CD4+ subsets.

Trimming removed 5 bases from V and 5 bases from J; junction bases left unmatched: 8. Germline V CDR1 and CDR2: SGHTA, FQGNSA. This CDR3 region has 15 residues. As every portion of the isolated RNA was reverse transcribed, the sequencing read expressed TCRB transcripts. TCRdb keeps only in-frame clones here, not all; method: immunoSEQ multiplex PCR. The table includes about 660,000 clones, 11% to 15% detected once. This clone came up a few times. What it binds is not known. The chain recombines TRBV7-2 with TRBJ1-4, with TRBD1 matching over 7 bases. Material: naive CD4+ T cells from blood. This receptor was taken from a man aged 18 to 30 with type 1 diabetes. CDR3 protein: CASSPRTGDNEKLFF. CDR3 coding DNA: TGTGCCAGCAGCCCCCGGACAGGAGACAATGAAAAACTGTTTTTT.